A single sample gave rise to the 15 T cell receptor beta chains below, sequenced in a study of CD8+ T cells in alopecia areata. Extraction of RNA preceded its reverse transcription into cDNA, which served as the sequencing template. Profiled with immunoSEQ multiplex PCR; TCRdb holds only in-frame clones, not every one. Here the sample spans 110,000 to 150,000 clones, approximately 50% being singletons. Sequenced here: CD4+ T cells sorted from blood, sampled at week 0. These receptors came from a human donor with alopecia areata.

The chain joins TRBV30 to TRBJ1-2; a weak D match, TRBD1 (5 bases). This CDR3 contains 13 residues. V lost 4 bases, J lost 3 bases, and 12 bases lay in between. Looked up from germline, CDR1 is GTSNPN and CDR2 is SVGIG (reference sequence). In DNA form, the CDR3 reads TGTGCCTGGACGGCAGGGAGGCACTATGGCTACACCTTC. Amino acids: CAWTAGRHYGYTF.

The CDR3 is CAWTRADTQYF. Written as DNA, the CDR3 is TGTGCCTGGACTCGGGCAGATACGCAGTATTTT. This chain connects TRBV30 to TRBJ2-3; D remains unclear. The V gene lost 4 bases and the J gene lost 4 bases, with 6 bases spanning the gap. Looked up from germline, CDR1 is GTSNPN and CDR2 is SVGIG (reference sequence). This CDR3 is 11 amino acids long.

V usage is TRBV28 and J usage is TRBJ2-7; perhaps TRBD1 as D (6 bases). The V end lost 6 bases, the J end lost 5 bases, and 17 bases lay between the germline ends. CDR3 size: 14 residues. The germline CDR1 and CDR2 sequences are MDHEN and SYDVKM. The CDR3 spells CASSPQGAVNEQYF. The CDR3 DNA reads as TGTGCCAGCAGCCCACAGGGAGCCGTGAACGAGCAGTACTTC.

The chain combines TRBV4-3 with TRBJ1-5, with D unclear. Trimming pared 6 bases from V and 7 bases from J, leaving 13 bases between. The germline V gene encodes CDR1 LGHNA and CDR2 YSLEER. The CDR3 contains 13 residues. CDR3 protein: CASSQKIGQPQHF. As DNA, the CDR3 is TGCGCCAGCAGTCAAAAGATAGGACAGCCCCAGCATTTT.

This clone has a handful of counts. V usage is TRBV4-1 and J usage is TRBJ2-1; 10 nucleotides line up with TRBD1. The CDR3 has 15 amino acids. Germline lookup yields CDR1 MGHRA and CDR2 YSYEKL. Unmatched junction bases numbered 8, after V lost 3 bases and J lost 9 bases. The CDR3 loop is CASSHADRGAAEQFF. CDR3 bases: TGCGCCAGCAGCCATGCGGACAGGGGGGCGGCTGAGCAGTTCTTC.

This clone has more than one count but fewer than ten. This chain uses TRBV5-4 with TRBJ2-4; tentative D call: TRBD2 (5 bases). This CDR3 contains 13 residues. Germline V lookup: CDR1 SGHNT, CDR2 YYREEE (reference sequence). Trimming removed 1 base from V and 6 bases from J, with 8 bases in between. The CDR3 sequence: CASSLTRGNIQYF. The CDR3 DNA follows: TGTGCCAGCAGCTTGACCCGGGGAAACATTCAGTACTTC.

This clone has just a few counts. The chain employs TRBV2 and TRBJ2-3; the match to TRBD2 covers 7 bases. This CDR3 region has 12 residues. In germline, CDR1 is SNHLY, CDR2 FYNNEI. Losses at the gene ends were 8 bases for V and 4 bases for J; bases not matched to a gene: 3. This CDR3 reads CASRLAPDTQYF. DNA for the CDR3: TGTGCCAGCCGACTAGCTCCAGATACGCAGTATTTT.

On this clone: Other nucleotide sequences in the sample specify the same CDR3. The J gene is TRBJ2-5, the V gene TRBV18; weak D call: TRBD1 (6 bases). The germline gives CDR1 KGHSH, CDR2 LQKENI. The CDR3 runs to 13 residues. The V gene lost 3 bases and the J gene lost 2 bases, with 7 bases spanning the gap. The chain's CDR3 is CASSPGQQETQYF. As DNA, the CDR3 is TGTGCCAGCTCACCTGGACAGCAAGAGACCCAGTACTTC.

This rearrangement joins TRBV11-1 to TRBJ1-2, with TRBD1 as a possible D gene (6 bases). This CDR3 region has 16 residues. The germline V and J ends were trimmed by 2 bases and 4 bases, with 17 bases remaining between them. The V gene's germline CDR1 is SGHAT and CDR2 FQDESV (reference sequence). The CDR3 reads CASSLTPGHILYGYTF. For the CDR3, the DNA is TGTGCCAGCAGCTTAACACCGGGACACATCCTCTATGGCTACACCTTC.

The chain links TRBV27 to TRBJ2-7; TRBD2 matches at 10 bases. Germline loops: CDR1 MNHEY, CDR2 SMNVEV (reference sequence). This CDR3 has 15 residues. J gave up 6 bases and V 5 bases, and 10 bases lay outside the gene matches. The CDR3 coding sequence is TGTGCCAGCAGTCCAGTCTCTAGCGGGAGTGGCGAGCAGTACTTC. This gives the protein CASSPVSSGSGEQYF.

The rearrangement joins TRBV18 to TRBJ1-5; the D gene is possibly TRBD1 (5 bases). The length of the CDR3 is 17 residues. Germline CDR1 reads KGHSH; CDR2 reads LQKENI. V was shortened by 2 bases and J by 2 bases, with 16 bases between the two germline ends. The CDR3 DNA reads TGTGCCAGCTCACCAAATCCTCCAGGGATAGGCAATCAGCCCCAGCATTTT. It codes for CASSPNPPGIGNQPQHF.

The J gene is TRBJ1-5, the V gene TRBV19; TRBD1 matches at 9 bases. The length of the CDR3 is 14 residues. V trimming: 4 bases; J trimming: 4 bases; junction bases outside the gene matches: 2. Germline V gene sequence: CDR1 LNHDA, CDR2 SQIVND (reference sequence). CDR3 loop: CASSTDRGNQPQHF. The CDR3 coding sequence is TGTGCCAGTAGTACCGACAGGGGGAATCAGCCCCAGCATTTT.

This chain links TRBV5-1 with TRBJ2-1; 15 nucleotides agree with TRBD2. Trimming at V came to 4 bases and at J to 9 bases, leaving 2 bases not matched to a gene. Looked up from germline, CDR1 is SGHRS and CDR2 is YFSETQ. The CDR3 contains 14 residues. This CDR3 is CASSPGLAGGEQFF. In DNA, the CDR3 is TGCGCCAGCAGCCCGGGACTAGCGGGAGGTGAGCAGTTCTTC.

The V gene is TRBV6-1, the J gene TRBJ1-5, with 9 bases that match TRBD1. The CDR3 loop spans 17 amino acids. V trimming: 4 bases; J trimming: 3 bases; junction bases outside the gene matches: 10. Germline V gene lookup returns CDR1 MNHNS and CDR2 SASEGT. In DNA, the CDR3 is TGTGCCAGCAGTGCCACAGGGGGCGCTTTGACCAATCAGCCCCAGCATTTT. Translated, it gives CASSATGGALTNQPQHF.

This chain joins TRBV5-1 and TRBJ2-7; 7 bases are a match to TRBD1. Germline V gene sequence: CDR1 SGHRS, CDR2 YFSETQ. The CDR3 is made up of 15 amino acids. After removal of 1 base from V and 2 bases from J, the junction contained 6 bases not matched to a gene. CDR3 sequence: CASSLSVRGTYEQYF. The CDR3, as DNA: TGCGCCAGCAGCTTGTCGGTCAGGGGGACCTACGAGCAGTACTTC.